These 11 T cell receptor beta chains came from one sample sequenced in a study of T cells after yellow fever vaccination (dated 2019 in TCRdb). Library prep was done by 5' RACE. For sequencing, an Illumina HiSeq 2500 was employed. TCRdb took the public reads, trimmed them with fastp at Q25, ran MiXCR for clone calling and kept in-frame beta chains. Rows matching on CDR3 protein sequence are summarized as one entry with the most common DNA and genes. The sample table shows more than 65,000 distinct CDR3 sequences, and approximately 12% are seen once. Approximately 25% of the sample is held by the ten biggest clonotypes. The treatment or condition label, as the study defines it: live attenuated yellow fever vaccine strain. Source: CD8+ T cells not binding an NS4B(214-222) dextramer, sorted from PBMCs, taken roughly 20 days after the first yellow fever vaccination. Per the publication, the cell subset or site label means: NS4B epitope dextramer-negative CD8 T cells. The receptors shown here come from a man younger than 35 who received the YFV17D yellow fever vaccine.

The chain carries TRBV19 and TRBJ2-2; D is possibly TRBD2 (6 bases). CDR1 is LNHDA and CDR2 is SQIVND in the germline V gene (reference sequence). The CDR3 is 13 amino acids. V shed 9 bases and J shed 5 bases, with 13 bases lying between them. CDR3 protein: CASVGGITGELFF. The CDR3 bases are TGTGCCAGCGTCGGGGGTATTACCGGGGAGCTGTTTTTT.

This clonotype was observed a few times. The chain joins TRBV7-9 to TRBJ2-5; D is ambiguous. Germline V gene data show CDR1 as SEHNR and CDR2 as FQNEAQ (reference sequence). V lost 5 bases, J lost 3 bases, and 10 bases lay in between. The CDR3 consists of 13 residues. This CDR3 reads CASSPSEEETQYF. CDR3 bases: TGTGCCAGCAGCCCATCTGAAGAAGAGACCCAGTACTTC.

This chain connects TRBV5-1 to TRBJ2-2; D is uncertain. Per germline, CDR1 SGHRS and CDR2 YFSETQ. The V and J ends lost 1 base and 4 bases respectively, with 11 bases between them. The CDR3 has 15 residues. CDR3 bases: TGCGCCAGCAGCTTGTTAACTGGCGGCACCGGGGAGCTGTTTTTT. Translating gives CASSLLTGGTGELFF. Drawing the rest from reference TRBV5-1 and TRBJ2-2, the complete variable domain is KAGVTQTPRYLIKTRGQQVTLSCSPISGHRSVSWYQQTPGQGLQFLFEYFSETQRNKGNFPGRFSGRQFSNSRSEMNVSTLELGDSALYLCASSLLTGGTGELFFGEGSRLTVL.

The chain recombines TRBV5-5 with TRBJ2-7, with D perhaps TRBD1 (6 bases). Germline CDR1 reads SGHKS; CDR2 reads YYEKEE (reference sequence). The CDR3 is 15 residues long. V lost 4 bases and J 2 bases, leaving 16 bases between the germline ends. The CDR3 sequence: CASSPLTGSTYEQYF. CDR3 sequence (DNA): TGTGCCAGCAGCCCGTTGACAGGATCTACCTACGAGCAGTACTTC.

In its sample, this clonotype was seen a few times. This chain's CDR3 is CASSQNLNSNQPQHF. The CDR3 nucleotides read TGTGCCAGCAGCCAGAATTTGAATAGCAATCAGCCCCAGCATTTT. V gene TRBV3-1 combines with J gene TRBJ1-5; D unclear. CDR1 and CDR2 from the germline V gene are LGHDT and YNNKEL (reference sequence). The CDR3 length is 15 residues. Trimming removed 3 bases at V and 0 bases at J, with 9 bases between. The full variable domain, its missing parts supplied by reference TRBV3-1 and TRBJ1-5, is DTAVSQTPKYLVTQMGNDKSIKCEQNLGHDTMYWYKQDSKKFLKIMFSYNNKELIINETVPNRFSPKSPDKAHLNLHINSLELGDSAVYFCASSQNLNSNQPQHFGDGTRLSIL.

This clonotype came up a few times. The chain recombines TRBV6-1 with TRBJ1-5; TRBD1 is a possible D gene (6 bases). From germline, CDR1 is MNHNS and CDR2 SASEGT. The germline V and J ends were trimmed by 5 bases and 5 bases, with 10 bases remaining between them. The CDR3 runs to 13 residues. In DNA form, the CDR3 reads TGTGCCAGCAGTCCAGGGGTAGATCAGCCCCAGCATTTT. Encoded protein: CASSPGVDQPQHF.

This clonotype has just a few counts. The CDR3 DNA is TGTGCCGCCCGGGGGACCTACGAGCAGTACTTC. This gives the protein CAARGTYEQYF. The rearrangement uses TRBV10-3 and TRBJ2-7, with a weak D call TRBD2 (6 bases). The CDR3 spans 11 residues. Trimming cost V 11 bases and J 2 bases, with 10 bases left between them. Germline V gene sequence: CDR1 ENHRY, CDR2 SYGVKD.

The table lists this clonotype with a few counts. The chain joins TRBV6-5 to TRBJ1-5; tentative D call: TRBD1 (5 bases). This CDR3 comprises 15 residues. Germline CDR1 reads MNHEY; CDR2 reads SVGAGI. The V end was cut by 6 bases, the J end by 7 bases, with 19 bases between. This CDR3 reads CASSRSTGWRQPQHF. Written as DNA, the CDR3 is TGTGCCAGCAGCCGGAGTACAGGATGGCGCCAGCCCCAGCATTTT.

Here the CDR3 reads CASSATGPDTQYF. CDR3 in DNA: TGTGCCAGCAGCGCCACAGGGCCAGATACGCAGTATTTT. The rearrangement links TRBV7-9 to TRBJ2-3; the D gene is possibly TRBD1 (6 bases). CDR3 size: 13 residues. V lost 5 bases to trimming and J lost 4 bases, with 10 bases between them. Germline loops: CDR1 SEHNR, CDR2 FQNEAQ (reference sequence).

This chain connects TRBV11-2 to TRBJ1-1; D gene uncertain. Trimming pared 5 bases from V and 6 bases from J, leaving 10 bases between. The germline V gene has CDR1 SGHAT and CDR2 FQNNGV. The length of the CDR3 is 12 residues. For the CDR3, the DNA is TGTGCCAGCAGCGCGGACGCCCCTGAAGCTTTCTTT. Translation gives CASSADAPEAFF.

This chain uses TRBV4-1 with TRBJ2-1, with TRBD2 matching 11 bases. Germline CDR1 reads MGHRA; CDR2 reads YSYEKL. CDR3 size: 15 residues. The J segment lost 4 bases and the V segment lost 6 bases, leaving 5 bases of the junction unmatched. This CDR3 is CASRKRTSGYNEQFF. The DNA for the CDR3 is TGCGCCAGCAGGAAACGGACTAGCGGGTACAATGAGCAGTTCTTC.